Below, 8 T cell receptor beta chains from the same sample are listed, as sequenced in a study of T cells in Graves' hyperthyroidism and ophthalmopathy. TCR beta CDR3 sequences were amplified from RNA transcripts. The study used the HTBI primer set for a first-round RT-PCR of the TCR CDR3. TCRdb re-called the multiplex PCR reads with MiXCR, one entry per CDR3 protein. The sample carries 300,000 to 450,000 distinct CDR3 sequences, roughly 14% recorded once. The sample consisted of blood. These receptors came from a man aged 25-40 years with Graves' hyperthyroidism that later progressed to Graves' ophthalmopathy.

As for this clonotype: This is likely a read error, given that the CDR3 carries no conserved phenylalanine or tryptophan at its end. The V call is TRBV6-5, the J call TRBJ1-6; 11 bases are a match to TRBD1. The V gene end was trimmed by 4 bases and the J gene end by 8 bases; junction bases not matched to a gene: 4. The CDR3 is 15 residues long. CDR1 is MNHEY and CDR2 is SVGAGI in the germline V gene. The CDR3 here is CASSWGTGGYSPLHS. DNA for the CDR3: TGTGCCAGCAGTTGGGGGACAGGGGGTTATTCACCCCTCCACTCT.

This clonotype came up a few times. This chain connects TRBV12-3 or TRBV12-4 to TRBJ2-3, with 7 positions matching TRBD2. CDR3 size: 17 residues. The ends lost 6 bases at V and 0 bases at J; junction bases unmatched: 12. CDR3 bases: TGTGCCAGCAGCCCGGGGGACCTAGCGGAGAGCACAGATACGCAGTATTTT. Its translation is CASSPGDLAESTDTQYF.

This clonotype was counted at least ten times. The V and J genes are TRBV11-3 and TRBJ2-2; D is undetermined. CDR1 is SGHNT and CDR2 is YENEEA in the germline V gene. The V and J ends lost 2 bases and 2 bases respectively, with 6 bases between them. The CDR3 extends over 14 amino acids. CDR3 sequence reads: CASSLRGNTGELFF. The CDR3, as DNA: TGTGCCAGCAGCTTACGCGGAAACACCGGGGAGCTGTTTTTT.

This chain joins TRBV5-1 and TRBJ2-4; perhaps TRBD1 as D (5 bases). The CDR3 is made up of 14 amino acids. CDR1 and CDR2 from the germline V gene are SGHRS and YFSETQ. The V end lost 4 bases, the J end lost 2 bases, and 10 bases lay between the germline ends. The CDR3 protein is CASSADSTKNIQYF. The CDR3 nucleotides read TGCGCCAGCAGCGCTGACAGCACCAAAAACATTCAGTACTTC.

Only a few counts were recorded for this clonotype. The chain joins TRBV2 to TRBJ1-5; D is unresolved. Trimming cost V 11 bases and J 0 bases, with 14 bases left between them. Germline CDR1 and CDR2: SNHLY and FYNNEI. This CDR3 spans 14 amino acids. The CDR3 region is CASHPLYSNQPQHF. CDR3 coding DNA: TGTGCCTCACATCCACTATATAGCAATCAGCCCCAGCATTTT.

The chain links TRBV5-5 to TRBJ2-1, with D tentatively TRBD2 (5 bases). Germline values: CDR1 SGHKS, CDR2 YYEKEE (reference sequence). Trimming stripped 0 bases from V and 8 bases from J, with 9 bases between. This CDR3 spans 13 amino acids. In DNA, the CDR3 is TGTGCCAGCAGCTTGGACGTCGGGGATGAGCAGTTCTTC. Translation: CASSLDVGDEQFF.

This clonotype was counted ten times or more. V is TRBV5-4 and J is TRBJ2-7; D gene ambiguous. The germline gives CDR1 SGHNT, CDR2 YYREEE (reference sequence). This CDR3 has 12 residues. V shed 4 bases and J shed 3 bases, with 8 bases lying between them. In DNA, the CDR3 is TGTGCCAGCAGCGTGACTGACTACGAGCAGTACTTC. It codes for CASSVTDYEQYF.

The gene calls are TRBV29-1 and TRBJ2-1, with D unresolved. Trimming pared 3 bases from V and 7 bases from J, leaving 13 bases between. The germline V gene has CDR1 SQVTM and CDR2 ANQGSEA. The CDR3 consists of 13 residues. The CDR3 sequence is CSVDRLGGNEQFF. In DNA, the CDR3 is TGCAGCGTTGACAGGCTGGGTGGGAATGAGCAGTTCTTC.